Sequencing of this T cell receptor beta chain was carried out in a study of technical replicates of blood from a handful of donors. Notes on this clone: Likely a read error: the CDR3 ends without its conserved phenylalanine or tryptophan. No DNA is shown, since the ends of the CDR3 on it are uncertain; the CDR3 is the one TCRdb lists.

Ends included, the CDR3 has 12 residues. Germline V lookup: CDR1 SQVTM, CDR2 ANQGSEA. Profiled with immunoSEQ multiplex PCR; TCRdb holds only in-frame clones, not every one. The sample holds some 71,000 clones; almost 98% are singletons and the top ten take 0.2% to 0.25%. Sequenced sample: T cells isolated from PBMCs. The chain is built from TRBV29-1 and TRBJ1-1; the table's TRBD1 call for D was not verified on the DNA. This sequence originates from a human donor in good health. The CDR3 reads CSVPWGQNEALD.